The 14 T cell receptor beta chains below were found in one sample sequenced in a study of PD-1 blockade in classical Hodgkin lymphoma (dated by TCRdb to 2019 to 2021). The sample's time point label, in plain terms: cycle 1 day 1 (C1D1), immediately before nivolumab initiation. Every trial patient had relapsed following autologous stem cell transplantation, and prior brentuximab vedotin exposure was what differed among cohorts A, B and C. The library was prepared using the immunoSEQ multiplex PCR assay. What TCRdb holds here is the immuneACCESS table cut down to in-frame rearrangements. Part of the clones is not present; checked against another copy, under half of the missing clones reflect an unresolved V gene, and the others are unexplained. Counted in this sample were about 98,000 clones; 92% of them appeared once. Less than 3.5% of the sample goes to the ten largest clones. Material: peripheral blood mononuclear cells (PBMCs), obtained at baseline. The receptors were gathered from a human donor with classical Hodgkin lymphoma.

The chain employs TRBV2 and TRBJ2-2; possibly TRBD1 for D (5 bases). CDR3 length: 15 residues. Trimming pared 3 bases from V and 5 bases from J, leaving 13 bases between. Germline CDR1 is SNHLY and CDR2 is FYNNEI. CDR3 bases: TGTGCCAGCAGTGAGCAGGGTGGTCGTACCGGGGAGCTGTTTTTT. This gives the protein CASSEQGGRTGELFF.

The V and J genes are TRBV18 and TRBJ2-2, with D tentatively TRBD2 (6 bases). This CDR3 has 14 amino acids. Germline V gives CDR1 KGHSH, CDR2 LQKENI. Trimming removed 3 bases from V and 4 bases from J, with 9 bases in between. For the CDR3, the DNA is TGTGCCAGCTCACCGGACTACCTCACCGGGGAGCTGTTTTTT. Residues: CASSPDYLTGELFF. Complete variable domain (other parts from reference TRBV18 and TRBJ2-2): NAGVMQNPRHLVRRRGQEARLRCSPMKGHSHVYWYRQLPEEGLKFMVYLQKENIIDESGMPKERFSAEFPKEGPSILRIQQVVRGDSAAYFCASSPDYLTGELFFGEGSRLTVL.

This chain joins TRBV7-9 and TRBJ2-7; D is undetermined. Germline V gene sequence: CDR1 SEHNR, CDR2 FQNEAQ (reference sequence). The CDR3 contains 11 residues. Between the trimmed V and J ends, which lost 2 bases and 5 bases, there was a span of 4 bases. This CDR3 is CASSLINEQYF. Written as DNA, the CDR3 is TGTGCCAGCAGCTTAATAAACGAGCAGTACTTC.

This chain uses TRBV19 with TRBJ1-4; D is possibly TRBD1 (6 bases). The V end was cut by 6 bases, the J end by 5 bases, with 16 bases between. Germline V lookup: CDR1 LNHDA, CDR2 SQIVND (reference sequence). The CDR3 runs to 15 residues. CDR3 sequence (DNA): TGTGCCAGTAGGCCTTATGGAGGGGGAAATGAAAAACTGTTTTTT. This codes for CASRPYGGGNEKLFF.

This clone was seen a single time. V is TRBV7-2 and J is TRBJ1-5; D is unclear. Germline lookup yields CDR1 SGHTA and CDR2 FQGNSA. The V end lost 4 bases, the J end lost 2 bases, and 9 bases lay between the germline ends. This CDR3 has 14 amino acids. CDR3 loop: CASSSEAGNQPQHF. In DNA form, the CDR3 reads TGTGCCAGCAGCTCGGAGGCGGGCAATCAGCCCCAGCATTTT.

The rearrangement joins TRBV7-2 to TRBJ2-2; D not certain. Trimming pared 1 base from V and 1 base from J, leaving 7 bases between. This CDR3 is 15 amino acids long. CDR1 SGHTA and CDR2 FQGNSA come from the germline V gene. The CDR3 nucleotides read TGTGCCAGCAGCTTAGAACACCGGAACACCGGGGAGCTGTTTTTT. It encodes CASSLEHRNTGELFF.

This chain connects TRBV6-5 to TRBJ1-2; TRBD1 agrees at 8 bases. CDR3 size: 14 residues. Trimming at V came to 0 bases and at J to 4 bases, leaving 1 base not matched to a gene. Germline assignment: CDR1 MNHEY and CDR2 SVGAGI. CDR3 region: CASSYSDRGYGYTF. The CDR3 DNA follows: TGTGCCAGCAGTTACTCCGACAGGGGCTATGGCTACACCTTC.

The V call is TRBV5-1, the J call TRBJ1-4, with 7 bases that match TRBD1. Unmatched junction bases numbered 2, after V lost 4 bases and J lost 5 bases. This CDR3 is built from 13 residues. Germline CDR1 SGHRS, CDR2 YFSETQ. The CDR3 is CASSPTGNEKLFF. CDR3 nucleotide sequence: TGCGCCAGCAGCCCGACAGGGAATGAAAAACTGTTTTTT.

The chain combines TRBV7-8 with TRBJ2-7; 7 bases map to TRBD2. Germline assignment: CDR1 SGHVS and CDR2 FQNEAQ. With 1 base clipped from V and 0 bases from J, the junction kept 3 bases outside the gene matches. CDR3 length: 15 amino acids. CDR3 loop: CASSLVPGGSYEQYF. CDR3 in DNA: TGTGCCAGCAGCTTAGTCCCGGGGGGCTCCTACGAGCAGTACTTC.

The V call is TRBV7-3, the J call TRBJ2-1; 12 nucleotides align to TRBD1. The CDR3 has 16 amino acids. Per germline, CDR1 SGHTA and CDR2 FQGTGA. The J segment lost 7 bases and the V segment lost 3 bases, leaving 7 bases of the junction unmatched. The CDR3 reads CASSFPGQGAINEQFF. In DNA, the CDR3 is TGTGCCAGCAGCTTTCCGGGACAGGGGGCAATTAATGAGCAGTTCTTC. Combining the CDR3 with reference TRBV7-3 and TRBJ2-1 gives the whole variable domain GAGVSQTPSNKVTEKGKYVELRCDPISGHTALYWYRQSLGQGPEFLIYFQGTGAADDSGLPNDRFFAVRPEGSVSTLKIQRTERGDSAVYLCASSFPGQGAINEQFFGPGTRLTVL.

This clone turned up a few times. The chain recombines TRBV27 with TRBJ1-2, with D unclear. Trimming took 3 bases from V and 5 from J, leaving 10 bases between them. Germline-derived CDR1 and CDR2 are MNHEY and SMNVEV (reference sequence). CDR3 length: 13 residues. CDR3 amino acids: CASSFRTDYGYTF. As DNA, the CDR3 is TGTGCCAGCAGTTTCCGGACGGATTATGGCTACACCTTC.

The rearrangement joins TRBV19 to TRBJ2-7, with a possible D match to TRBD2 (6 bases). CDR3 size: 14 residues. Trimming removed 5 bases at V and 4 bases at J, with 15 bases between. CDR1 LNHDA and CDR2 SQIVND come from the germline V gene (reference sequence). The CDR3 nucleotides are TGTGCCAGTAGTGTGGTGGGAGGCGAGTACGAGCAGTACTTC. It codes for CASSVVGGEYEQYF.

This chain links TRBV7-9 with TRBJ2-2, with 8 bases fitting TRBD1. CDR1 is SEHNR, CDR2 FQNEAQ, per germline (reference sequence). The CDR3 runs 15 residues. The V segment lost 1 base and the J segment 6 bases; nucleotides outside the gene matches: 4. CDR3 residues: CASSLGTGLAGELFF. CDR3 coding DNA: TGTGCCAGCAGCTTAGGGACAGGGCTCGCCGGGGAGCTGTTTTTT.

The chain links TRBV5-5 to TRBJ2-7; D is unresolved. The CDR3 has 15 amino acids. The ends were cut back, 0 bases at V and 3 bases at J, with 13 bases in the middle. The germline CDR1 and CDR2 sequences are SGHKS and YYEKEE (reference sequence). DNA for the CDR3: TGTGCCAGCAGCTTGGAGTCCAGCTACCTCTACGAGCAGTACTTC. Translating it yields CASSLESSYLYEQYF.